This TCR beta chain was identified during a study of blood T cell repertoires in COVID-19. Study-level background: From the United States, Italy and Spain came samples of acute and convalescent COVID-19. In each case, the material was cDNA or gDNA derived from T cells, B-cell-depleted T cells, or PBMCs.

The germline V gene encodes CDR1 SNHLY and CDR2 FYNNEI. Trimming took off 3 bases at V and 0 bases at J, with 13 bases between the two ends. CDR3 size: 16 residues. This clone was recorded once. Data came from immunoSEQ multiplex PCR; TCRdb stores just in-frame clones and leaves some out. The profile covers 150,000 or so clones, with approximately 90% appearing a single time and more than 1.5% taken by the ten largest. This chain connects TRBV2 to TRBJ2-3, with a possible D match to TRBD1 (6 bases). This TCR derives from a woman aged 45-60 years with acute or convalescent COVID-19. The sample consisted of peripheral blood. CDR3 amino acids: CASSDPGQTSTDTQYF. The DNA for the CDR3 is TGTGCCAGCAGTGACCCAGGACAGACTAGCACAGATACGCAGTATTTT.